Below, 25 T cell receptor beta chains from the same sample are listed, as sequenced in a study of identifying expanded T cells in peripheral blood. The repertoire was sequenced with immunoSEQ multiplex PCR; TCRdb's copy has only in-frame clones and lacks some. The sample lists about 100,000 clones, 87% occurring once. Sequenced sample: blood. These receptors all come from a person aged 18-70 years in good health.

This clone occurred once. The rearrangement links TRBV19 to TRBJ1-6; D not resolved. The V gene's germline CDR1 is LNHDA and CDR2 SQIVND (reference sequence). The CDR3 is made up of 14 amino acids. V lost 4 bases, J lost 10 bases, and 14 bases lay in between. CDR3 sequence reads: CASSNNGKLSPLHF. DNA of the CDR3: TGTGCCAGTAGTAACAACGGTAAATTGTCACCCCTCCACTTT.

The gene calls are TRBV4-1 and TRBJ2-2; 7 bases are a match to TRBD2. J was trimmed by 0 bases and V by 3 bases; bases with no gene match: 1. Looked up from germline, CDR1 is MGHRA and CDR2 is YSYEKL. CDR3 length: 15 residues. CDR3 nucleotides: TGCGCCAGCAGCCATGGGGGGGCGAACACCGGGGAGCTGTTTTTT. It codes for CASSHGGANTGELFF.

V gene TRBV30 combines with J gene TRBJ1-4; 7 positions agree with TRBD1. Germline V gene sequence: CDR1 GTSNPN, CDR2 SVGIG (reference sequence). The V and J ends lost 0 bases and 5 bases, in that order; junction bases with no gene match: 6. This CDR3 contains 15 residues. In nucleotides, the CDR3 is TGTGCCTGGAGTGTACAGGGGAGGTCGAATGAAAAACTGTTTTTT. Amino acid sequence: CAWSVQGRSNEKLFF.

The rearrangement links TRBV4-2 to TRBJ1-2, with D perhaps TRBD1 (6 bases). Per the germline V gene, CDR1 is LGHNA and CDR2 is YNFKEQ. The V end lost 0 bases, the J end lost 5 bases, and 16 bases lay between the germline ends. There are 16 residues in the CDR3. CDR3 DNA sequence: TGTGCCAGCAGCCAAGATTACAGGGCGGTCGATTATGGCTACACCTTC. Its protein is CASSQDYRAVDYGYTF.

The J gene is TRBJ1-2, the V gene TRBV29-1, with TRBD1 as a possible D gene (5 bases). CDR3 length: 11 residues. V lost 7 bases and J lost 6, with 12 bases in between. CDR1 and CDR2 (germline): SQVTM, ANQGSEA. CDR3 amino acids: CSGLGANGYTF. The DNA for the CDR3 is TGCAGCGGATTAGGGGCCAATGGCTACACCTTC.

V is TRBV10-3 and J is TRBJ2-5; D unresolved. Trimming removed 3 bases from V and 4 bases from J, with 9 bases in between. Germline lookup yields CDR1 ENHRY and CDR2 SYGVKD. CDR3 length: 13 residues. The CDR3, as DNA: TGTGCCATCAGTGACTGGGTCGGAGAGACCCAGTACTTC. Protein sequence: CAISDWVGETQYF.

V gene TRBV7-9 combines with J gene TRBJ2-3, with TRBD2 matching over 11 bases. The ends lost 8 bases at V and 5 bases at J; junction bases unmatched: 9. Per germline, CDR1 SEHNR and CDR2 FQNEAQ (reference sequence). The CDR3 has 15 amino acids. The CDR3, as DNA: TGTGCCAGCGGCCCGGGACTAGCGGCGAAAGATACGCAGTATTTT. This codes for CASGPGLAAKDTQYF.

The rearrangement uses TRBV4-3 and TRBJ2-5; 8 nucleotides match TRBD2. J gave up 1 base and V 0 bases, and 10 bases lay outside the gene matches. The CDR3 runs 18 residues. The germline V gene has CDR1 LGHNA and CDR2 YSLEER. CDR3 loop: CASSQEWVGGGFQETQYF. CDR3 bases: TGCGCCAGCAGCCAAGAGTGGGTCGGGGGGGGTTTCCAAGAGACCCAGTACTTC.

The chain uses TRBV7-2 and TRBJ1-6, with D perhaps TRBD1 (6 bases). Germline CDR1 SGHTA, CDR2 FQGNSA. The CDR3 contains 16 residues. V was clipped by 5 bases and J by 0 bases, with 11 bases between them. The CDR3 protein is CASSLTGSSYNSPLHF. CDR3 nucleotide sequence: TGTGCCAGCAGCCTTACAGGGAGCTCCTATAATTCACCCCTCCACTTT.

The J gene is TRBJ1-1, the V gene TRBV18, with D unclear. Trimming took off 3 bases at V and 5 bases at J, with 16 bases between the two ends. The CDR3 loop spans 15 amino acids. Germline V gene sequence: CDR1 KGHSH, CDR2 LQKENI. The CDR3 DNA is TGTGCCAGCTCACCTGTGTCTGGATCGAGGACTGAAGCTTTCTTT. This codes for CASSPVSGSRTEAFF. Filled out from reference TRBV18 and TRBJ1-1, the complete variable domain reads NAGVMQNPRHLVRRRGQEARLRCSPMKGHSHVYWYRQLPEEGLKFMVYLQKENIIDESGMPKERFSAEFPKEGPSILRIQQVVRGDSAAYFCASSPVSGSRTEAFFGQGTRLTVV.

This clone was observed a handful of times. J is TRBJ1-1 and V is TRBV5-1, with TRBD1 identical over 7 bases. The CDR3 spans 16 residues. CDR1 is SGHRS and CDR2 is YFSETQ in the germline V gene. J gave up 1 base and V 4 bases, and 10 bases lay outside the gene matches. The CDR3 nucleotides are TGCGCCAGCAGCCCCGGGACAGCAAAATGGAACACTGAAGCTTTCTTT. Amino acids: CASSPGTAKWNTEAFF.

The table lists this clone with a few counts. The CDR3 nucleotides are TGTGCCAGCAGACCACAAGGGTACACCGGGGAGCTGTTTTTT. Its protein product is CASRPQGYTGELFF. The chain uses TRBV7-9 and TRBJ2-2; D uncertain. Trimming stripped 6 bases from V and 3 bases from J, with 11 bases between. The CDR3 is made up of 14 amino acids. Germline CDR1 SEHNR, CDR2 FQNEAQ (reference sequence).

The genes are TRBV28 and TRBJ1-1, with unresolved D. CDR3 length: 14 amino acids. The V end lost 4 bases, the J end lost 4 bases, and 13 bases lay between the germline ends. CDR1 MDHEN and CDR2 SYDVKM come from the germline V gene. The CDR3 DNA follows: TGTGCCAGCAGTTACGGACCGATCGGCACTGAAGCTTTCTTT. Its protein product is CASSYGPIGTEAFF.

The chain has TRBV4-3 and TRBJ2-3; 9 bases agree with TRBD1. Germline V gene data show CDR1 as LGHNA and CDR2 as YSLEER. This CDR3 spans 15 amino acids. Trimming at V came to 3 bases and at J to 4 bases, leaving 5 bases not matched to a gene. The CDR3 loop reads CASSQHTGGADTQYF. The DNA for the CDR3 is TGCGCCAGCAGCCAGCATACAGGGGGCGCAGATACGCAGTATTTT.

The V call is TRBV27, the J call TRBJ1-2; D not certain. CDR1 MNHEY and CDR2 SMNVEV come from the germline V gene (reference sequence). V shed 3 bases and J shed 4 bases, with 15 bases lying between them. The CDR3 spans 15 residues. CDR3 residues: CASSFFPELGYGYTF. The CDR3 DNA reads TGTGCCAGCAGTTTCTTTCCTGAGCTGGGCTATGGCTACACCTTC.

This chain joins TRBV6-1 and TRBJ1-6; TRBD1 might be the D (5 bases). From germline, CDR1 is MNHNS and CDR2 SASEGT. The V end lost 1 base, the J end lost 0 bases, and 13 bases lay between the germline ends. CDR3 length equals 18 residues. CDR3 amino acids: CASSEDPGIYSYNSPLHF. In nucleotides, the CDR3 is TGTGCCAGCAGTGAAGATCCAGGGATTTACTCCTATAATTCACCCCTCCACTTT.

The J gene is TRBJ1-3, the V gene TRBV4-3; 11 bases are shared with TRBD1. Per the germline V gene, CDR1 is LGHNA and CDR2 is YSLEER. There are 17 residues in the CDR3. The trim removed 0 bases at V and 7 bases at J, leaving 8 bases unmatched. The CDR3 loop reads CASSQDLGQGARNTIYF. CDR3 DNA: TGCGCCAGCAGCCAAGATCTTGGACAGGGGGCGCGGAACACCATATATTTT.

The chain has TRBV19 and TRBJ1-2; D may be TRBD1 (6 bases). V lost 5 bases and J 8 bases, leaving 12 bases between the germline ends. The CDR3 runs 12 residues. The germline V gene encodes CDR1 LNHDA and CDR2 SQIVND (reference sequence). The CDR3: CASSLTGGGYTF. The CDR3 bases are TGTGCCAGTAGTCTGACAGGAGGAGGCTACACCTTC. The whole variable domain, remainder taken from reference TRBV19 and TRBJ1-2, is DGGITQSPKYLFRKEGQNVTLSCEQNLNHDAMYWYRQDPGQGLRLIYYSQIVNDFQKGDIAEGYSVSREKKESFPLTVTSAQKNPTAFYLCASSLTGGGYTFGSGTRLTVV.

V gene TRBV7-6 combines with J gene TRBJ2-7; 8 positions match TRBD1. The germline V gene encodes CDR1 SGHVS and CDR2 FNYEAQ. The CDR3 consists of 15 residues. Germline trimming cut 1 base from V and 2 bases from J; bases unmatched to any gene: 4. The CDR3 reads CASSLGTGPAYEQYF. In nucleotides, the CDR3 is TGTGCCAGCAGCTTAGGGACAGGGCCGGCCTACGAGCAGTACTTC.

The chain employs TRBV19 and TRBJ2-6; 7 bases map to TRBD1. CDR1 and CDR2 (germline): LNHDA, SQIVND (reference sequence). After removal of 6 bases from V and 0 bases from J, the junction contained 2 bases not matched to a gene. There are 15 residues in the CDR3. The CDR3 region is CASRGQSSGANVLTF. In DNA, the CDR3 is TGTGCCAGTAGGGGACAGTCCTCTGGGGCCAACGTCCTGACTTTC.

The V gene is TRBV7-8, the J gene TRBJ2-3; TRBD2 aligns across 12 bases. CDR3 length: 18 amino acids. Germline V lookup: CDR1 SGHVS, CDR2 FQNEAQ. The V segment lost 1 base and the J segment 5 bases; nucleotides outside the gene matches: 10. The CDR3 loop reads CASSLVGLAGGPKDTQYF. CDR3 in DNA: TGTGCCAGCAGCTTAGTAGGGCTAGCGGGGGGGCCGAAAGATACGCAGTATTTT.

The chain links TRBV28 to TRBJ1-5, with D unclear. V lost 5 bases to trimming and J lost 7 bases, with 9 bases between them. Germline loops: CDR1 MDHEN, CDR2 SYDVKM. The CDR3 totals 12 residues. CDR3 coding DNA: TGTGCCAGCAGTCTTATGGGCCAGCCCCAGCATTTT. Amino acid sequence: CASSLMGQPQHF.

V gene TRBV5-1 combines with J gene TRBJ2-7; D call uncertain. The CDR3 runs to 14 residues. V lost 0 bases and J lost 0, with 7 bases in between. Germline-derived CDR1 and CDR2 are SGHRS and YFSETQ. This CDR3 is CASSLGQISYEQYF. The CDR3 DNA follows: TGCGCCAGCAGCTTGGGTCAGATCTCCTACGAGCAGTACTTC.

The V call is TRBV2, the J call TRBJ1-2; D might be TRBD1 (5 bases). CDR3 size: 14 residues. V was shortened by 6 bases and J by 4 bases, with 15 bases between the two germline ends. Germline V lookup: CDR1 SNHLY, CDR2 FYNNEI. CDR3 sequence (DNA): TGTGCCAGCAGGTGGCTTGGGGGATCCTATGGCTACACCTTC. Protein product: CASRWLGGSYGYTF.

The chain links TRBV7-9 to TRBJ1-5; TRBD1 matches 7 bases. The CDR3 totals 15 residues. Trimming cost V 3 bases and J 4 bases; bases outside gene matches: 6. The germline V gene encodes CDR1 SEHNR and CDR2 FQNEAQ (reference sequence). The DNA of the CDR3 is TGTGCCAGCAGCTTCGGTAGGGGGCCTAATCAGCCCCAGCATTTT. It codes for CASSFGRGPNQPQHF.